These 9 T cell receptor beta chains share one sample of origin, sequenced in a study of T-cell reconstitution after alpha-beta-depleted transplantation in children. Preparing the TCRbeta library involved the use of unique molecular identifiers. TCRdb called the PCR reads again in MiXCR, with one record for every CDR3 protein. The repertoire holds roughly 20,000 distinct CDR3 sequences, with around 9.9% as singletons. This specimen consisted of PBMCs from the stem cell graft donor, obtained from the stem cell graft. The source of these receptors is a human donor who donated a stem cell graft to a child with chronic granulomatous disease.

This clonotype was seen ten or more times. The rearrangement links TRBV10-3 to TRBJ2-2; 11 bases fit TRBD1. The CDR3 totals 17 residues. CDR1 ENHRY and CDR2 SYGVKD come from the germline V gene. The V segment lost 7 bases and the J segment 1 base; nucleotides outside the gene matches: 8. The CDR3 nucleotides are TGTGCCATCAATGGACAGGGGGCTTCACTGAACACCGGGGAGCTGTTTTTT. This codes for CAINGQGASLNTGELFF.

In its sample, this clonotype was seen many times. The V call is TRBV28, the J call TRBJ2-1; weak D call: TRBD1 (5 bases). The CDR3 is 13 residues long. Germline V gene data show CDR1 as MDHEN and CDR2 as SYDVKM. V was clipped by 6 bases and J by 6 bases, with 12 bases between them. Here the CDR3 DNA reads TGTGCCAGCAGCAGCAGGGTCCTCAATGAGCAGTTCTTC. The encoded protein is CASSSRVLNEQFF.

This clonotype came up many times. The chain combines TRBV5-6 with TRBJ2-5; D is possibly TRBD1 or TRBD2 (5 bases each). The germline CDR1 and CDR2 sequences are SGHDT and YYEEEE. The CDR3 runs to 13 residues. V was pared by 3 bases and J by 5 bases, with 11 bases between. For the CDR3, the DNA is TGTGCCAGCAGCTGGGACCAGAGGGAGACCCAGTACTTC. Amino acid sequence: CASSWDQRETQYF.

In its sample, this clonotype was seen many times. This chain uses TRBV14 with TRBJ2-3; weak D call: TRBD2 (5 bases). The CDR3 loop spans 16 amino acids. V lost 2 bases and J 0 bases, leaving 12 bases between the germline ends. Per germline, CDR1 SGHDN and CDR2 FVKESK. CDR3 amino acids: CASSQPGERSTDTQYF. In DNA, the CDR3 is TGTGCCAGCAGCCAACCCGGTGAGCGGAGCACAGATACGCAGTATTTT. The full variable domain, its missing parts supplied by reference TRBV14 and TRBJ2-3, is EAGVTQFPSHSVIEKGQTVTLRCDPISGHDNLYWYRRVMGKEIKFLLHFVKESKQDESGMPNNRFLAERTGGTYSTLKVQPAELEDSGVYFCASSQPGERSTDTQYFGPGTRLTVL.

This clonotype was seen at least ten times. The chain links TRBV29-1 to TRBJ1-1; the D is unclear. The germline V gene has CDR1 SQVTM and CDR2 ANQGSEA. V lost 2 bases and J 3 bases, leaving 10 bases between the germline ends. The CDR3 totals 13 residues. The CDR3 nucleotides are TGCAGCGTTGAATTGAAGAGGGACACTGAAGCTTTCTTT. Translated, it gives CSVELKRDTEAFF.

This clonotype has at least ten counts. The rearrangement uses TRBV29-1 and TRBJ1-2, with unresolved D. Germline V gene sequence: CDR1 SQVTM, CDR2 ANQGSEA. The CDR3 runs 19 residues. V shed 6 bases and J shed 3 bases, with 32 bases lying between them. In DNA form, the CDR3 reads TGCAGCGTACTTATGCCCCATCAGGTGTCGATCCCCGGAGACTATGGCTACACCTTC. Its translation is CSVLMPHQVSIPGDYGYTF.

This clonotype showed up many times. The chain recombines TRBV5-1 with TRBJ1-5; possible D gene TRBD1, 6 bases. The CDR3 runs to 15 residues. V was shortened by 4 bases and J by 3 bases, with 14 bases between the two germline ends. CDR1 SGHRS and CDR2 YFSETQ come from the germline V gene. CDR3 nucleotide sequence: TGCGCCAGCAGCCCGCATGGGGGGCCCAATCAGCCCCAGCATTTT. Its translation is CASSPHGGPNQPQHF.

This clonotype was observed many times. The chain recombines TRBV7-3 with TRBJ1-5; unclear D gene. The germline V gene has CDR1 SGHTA and CDR2 FQGTGA. CDR3 size: 13 residues. V shed 5 bases and J shed 5 bases, with 10 bases lying between them. For the CDR3, the DNA is TGTGCCAGCAGCAAAAGACACCATCAGCCCCAGCATTTT. Translating it yields CASSKRHHQPQHF.

This clonotype has ten or more counts. The chain is built from TRBV12-3 or TRBV12-4 and TRBJ2-7; D unresolved. The CDR3 loop spans 14 amino acids. The V end was cut by 0 bases, the J end by 3 bases, with 9 bases between. CDR3 coding DNA: TGTGCCAGCAGTTTAGCGAATGTCAACTACGAGCAGTACTTC. Encoded protein: CASSLANVNYEQYF.